These 18 T cell receptor beta chains share one sample of origin, sequenced in a study of cytomegalovirus exposure and HLA in healthy donors. It was with 60 Vbeta and 13 Jbeta primers that the PCR ran. Measured with immunoSEQ multiplex PCR; TCRdb has only the in-frame clones, and not every one. The table shows some 150,000 clones, with approximately 80% occurring only once. Sequencing input: PBMCs. The receptors were sampled from a woman under 40 in good health and CMV-seronegative.

This clone was seen a single time. CDR3 nucleotides: TGCGCCAGCAGCTTTGCAGGGGAAACCGGGGAGCTGTTTTTT. Translation: CASSFAGETGELFF. The chain couples TRBV5-1 to TRBJ2-2; D is perhaps TRBD1 (6 bases). Germline V gene lookup returns CDR1 SGHRS and CDR2 YFSETQ. The CDR3 consists of 14 residues. V shed 2 bases and J shed 5 bases, with 10 bases lying between them.

This chain uses TRBV10-3 with TRBJ2-7; 7 bases fit TRBD1. CDR3 length equals 14 residues. CDR1 is ENHRY and CDR2 is SYGVKD in the germline V gene. With V trimmed by 7 bases and J by 0 bases, 6 bases remained unmatched. CDR3 loop: CAINDRDSSYEQYF. CDR3 DNA: TGTGCCATCAACGACAGGGACAGCTCCTACGAGCAGTACTTC.

The chain is built from TRBV14 and TRBJ1-2; D not certain. V was pared by 1 base and J by 3 bases, with 15 bases between. The V gene's germline CDR1 is SGHDN and CDR2 FVKESK. The CDR3 length is 16 residues. CDR3 coding DNA: TGTGCCAGCAGCCAAGTTACGGGATTGAGAGACTATGGCTACACCTTC. It is translated as CASSQVTGLRDYGYTF.

There are a few counts of this clone. This chain uses TRBV28 with TRBJ1-2; 11 bases are a match to TRBD1. Trimming cost V 5 bases and J 4 bases; bases outside gene matches: 9. The CDR3 sequence is 16 residues long. Germline-derived CDR1 and CDR2 are MDHEN and SYDVKM. The CDR3 region is CASSGQGASKVYGYTF. The CDR3 bases are TGTGCCAGCAGTGGACAGGGGGCGAGTAAGGTCTATGGCTACACCTTC.

This chain joins TRBV5-1 and TRBJ2-1; 7 bases line up with TRBD2. CDR3 size: 13 residues. The germline CDR1 and CDR2 sequences are SGHRS and YFSETQ. V dropped 5 bases and J dropped 5; count of bases not matched to a gene: 4. The DNA for the CDR3 is TGCGCCAGCAGACTAGGGAGGGACAATGAGCAGTTCTTC. Translated, it gives CASRLGRDNEQFF. Full variable domain (remainder filled in from reference TRBV5-1 and TRBJ2-1): KAGVTQTPRYLIKTRGQQVTLSCSPISGHRSVSWYQQTPGQGLQFLFEYFSETQRNKGNFPGRFSGRQFSNSRSEMNVSTLELGDSALYLCASRLGRDNEQFFGPGTRLTVL.

This rearrangement joins TRBV27 to TRBJ2-1; perhaps TRBD1 as D (6 bases). The CDR3 sequence is 15 residues long. Trimming took 8 bases from V and 2 from J, leaving 16 bases between them. Germline lookup yields CDR1 MNHEY and CDR2 SMNVEV (reference sequence). The chain's CDR3 is CASHPGTSPYNEQFF. Here the CDR3 DNA reads TGTGCCAGCCACCCCGGGACATCTCCCTACAATGAGCAGTTCTTC.

V and J are TRBV5-4 and TRBJ2-5, with no clear D. The CDR3 spans 11 residues. CDR1 and CDR2 (germline): SGHNT, YYREEE (reference sequence). V was pared by 7 bases and J by 5 bases, with 9 bases between. This CDR3 reads CASSNRETQYF. CDR3 nucleotides: TGTGCCAGCTCAAACCGGGAGACCCAGTACTTC.

This clone is a singleton in its sample. The V and J genes are TRBV7-2 and TRBJ1-2; tentative D call: TRBD1 (6 bases). Germline-derived CDR1 and CDR2 are SGHTA and FQGNSA. The V end was cut by 1 base, the J end by 6 bases, with 12 bases between. The CDR3 runs 14 residues. Here the CDR3 DNA reads TGTGCCAGCAGCTTAGGCAGGGGCGCGGATGGCTACACCTTC. Its translation is CASSLGRGADGYTF.

The chain joins TRBV13 to TRBJ2-1; 7 positions agree with TRBD2. The CDR3 sequence is 13 residues long. Per the germline V gene, CDR1 is PRHDT and CDR2 is FYEKMQ (reference sequence). V lost 6 bases to trimming and J lost 8 bases; unmatched junction nucleotides: 7. The CDR3 region has the DNA TGTGCCAGCAGAAGGGAGGGTCTGGATGAGCAGTTCTTC. The encoded protein is CASRREGLDEQFF.

The gene calls are TRBV4-3 and TRBJ2-2, with a weak D call TRBD1 (5 bases). Germline CDR1 LGHNA, CDR2 YSLEER. The CDR3 totals 14 residues. V lost 0 bases and J 5 bases, leaving 7 bases between the germline ends. The CDR3 DNA is TGCGCCAGCAGCCAAGATAGGGGTACCGGGGAGCTGTTTTTT. Translation: CASSQDRGTGELFF.

This clone was counted only a few times. V is TRBV27 and J is TRBJ2-1; D may be TRBD2 (6 bases). The V and J ends lost 3 bases and 2 bases respectively, with 14 bases between them. This CDR3 contains 16 residues. CDR1 and CDR2 from the germline V gene are MNHEY and SMNVEV (reference sequence). CDR3 region: CASSFQSGFPYNEQFF. In nucleotides, the CDR3 is TGTGCCAGCAGTTTTCAAAGCGGGTTCCCCTACAATGAGCAGTTCTTC.

The chain employs TRBV11-2 and TRBJ2-3, with 11 bases matching TRBD2. The CDR3 has 16 amino acids. The junction had 4 bases not matched to a gene; V was cut back by 3 bases and J by 2 bases. Germline V gene sequence: CDR1 SGHAT, CDR2 FQNNGV. The DNA for the CDR3 is TGTGCCAGCAGCTTTAGCGGGGGGGTCATCACAGATACGCAGTATTTT. Residues: CASSFSGGVITDTQYF.

The chain has TRBV7-6 and TRBJ2-1, with TRBD2 identical over 12 bases. CDR3 size: 14 residues. Germline values: CDR1 SGHVS, CDR2 FNYEAQ. V shed 2 bases and J 12 bases; nucleotides not matched to a gene: 5. CDR3 sequence: CASSLLLAGGGQFF. Here the CDR3 DNA reads TGTGCCAGCAGCTTACTACTAGCGGGAGGTGGGCAGTTCTTC.

This rearrangement joins TRBV1 to TRBJ2-3; the table names TRBD2, a call not compared with the DNA. TRBV1 is annotated as a pseudogene. This CDR3 has 15 residues. The CDR3 reads CTSSRLERLQDTQYF. In DNA, the CDR3 is TGCACCAGCAGCCGACTTGAACGACTACAAGATACGCAGTATTTT.

The J gene is TRBJ1-3, the V gene TRBV4-2; TRBD1 aligns across 12 bases. CDR1 is LGHNA and CDR2 is YNFKEQ in the germline V gene. V lost 0 bases to trimming and J lost 5 bases; unmatched junction nucleotides: 11. The CDR3 totals 19 residues. The CDR3 nucleotides read TGTGCCAGCAGCCAAGATTTTAGGGCGGGACAGGGGGCACGAAACACCATATATTTT. It yields the protein CASSQDFRAGQGARNTIYF.

The chain combines TRBV11-2 with TRBJ2-7; maybe TRBD2 (6 bases). V lost 5 bases to trimming and J lost 4 bases, with 12 bases between them. The CDR3 is 13 amino acids. Germline V gives CDR1 SGHAT, CDR2 FQNNGV. CDR3 sequence (DNA): TGTGCCAGCAGCCGGCCCGGGGGTTACGAGCAGTACTTC. Amino acids: CASSRPGGYEQYF.

V is TRBV6-5 and J is TRBJ2-5; D perhaps matches TRBD1 (5 bases). The J call may be faulty, since TRBJ2-7 better matches the DNA end. Germline V gene sequence: CDR1 MNHEY, CDR2 SVGAGI. CDR3 length: 14 residues. The CDR3 loop is CASSFLDNRYEQYF. The CDR3 coding sequence is TGTGCCAGCAGTTTCTTGGACAACCGCTACGAGCAGTACTTC.

This sequence joins TRBV5-4 and TRBJ2-1; D is possibly TRBD2 (5 bases). The CDR3 covers 13 residues. Trimming removed 0 bases from V and 8 bases from J, with 9 bases in between. The germline gives CDR1 SGHNT, CDR2 YYREEE (reference sequence). The CDR3 nucleotides read TGTGCCAGCAGCTTGGATGAGAGGGATGAGCAGTTCTTC. Its translation is CASSLDERDEQFF.